This TCR beta chain was captured by sequencing in a study of cytomegalovirus exposure and HLA in healthy donors. Study-level information: T cells numbering about 200 million yielded more than 100 million unique TCR beta sequences in an earlier analysis.

The PCR was carried out with 60 Vbeta primers and 13 Jbeta primers. Sequencing was performed with immunoSEQ multiplex PCR; in TCRdb, only in-frame clones are kept and a portion is missing. The sample comprises about 190,000 clones, 80% to 90% of which are singletons, and approximately 2.3% rests with the top ten. The V gene's germline CDR1 is MNHEY and CDR2 SMNVEV (reference sequence). The germline V and J ends were trimmed by 5 bases and 0 bases, with 11 bases remaining between them. The CDR3 has 15 amino acids. With regard to this clone: The antigen remains undetermined.

Overall study findings and caveats: Cytomegalovirus-associated status was assigned to fewer than 200 TCR beta chains.

The rearrangement links TRBV27 to TRBJ2-4; D call uncertain. The specimen was PBMCs. The TCR comes from a male donor in good health and CMV-seronegative. The CDR3 DNA sequence: TGTGCCAGCAGTCCGTCGGTTCTAGCCAAAAACATTCAGTACTTC. Translation: CASSPSVLAKNIQYF.